These 28 T cell receptor beta chains came from one sample sequenced in a study of T-cell memory formation after mild COVID-19. In TCRdb, the 5' RACE reads were re-called with MiXCR into one record per CDR3 protein. The sample consists of about 620,000 distinct CDR3 sequences, more than 15% of them appearing once. The sample was PBMCs or a T cell subset sorted from them (not recorded which). These receptors were taken from an adult woman who had mild COVID-19 (a few samples of this study predate the infection). Cell type and time point are not known.

The chain has TRBV12-3 or TRBV12-4 and TRBJ1-2, with 8 positions matching TRBD1. There are 16 residues in the CDR3. V was pared by 6 bases and J by 5 bases, with 14 bases of the junction left unmatched. The chain's CDR3 is CASSPPPGQVPYGYTF. The CDR3 DNA is TGTGCCAGCAGCCCACCCCCGGGACAGGTCCCTTATGGCTACACCTTC.

This clonotype showed up just a few times. The CDR3 nucleotides are TGTGCCAGCGGCCCCCCTATGGGCGGGGGGTCTTCCTACAATGAGCAGTTCTTC. It encodes CASGPPMGGGSSYNEQFF. The genes are TRBV11-2 and TRBJ2-1, with 8 bases aligning to TRBD2. V was clipped by 8 bases and J by 1 base; unmatched bases: 16. This CDR3 region has 18 residues. The germline gives CDR1 SGHAT, CDR2 FQNNGV.

This clonotype was counted ten times or more. The V gene is TRBV5-1, the J gene TRBJ2-7, with no clear D. CDR1 SGHRS and CDR2 YFSETQ come from the germline V gene. V was shortened by 0 bases and J by 0 bases, with 7 bases between the two germline ends. This CDR3 is built from 14 residues. CDR3 nucleotide sequence: TGCGCCAGCAGCTTGGACTCCTACTCCTACGAGCAGTACTTC. It encodes CASSLDSYSYEQYF.

This clonotype was picked up many times. The J gene is TRBJ1-2, the V gene TRBV4-1, with 7 positions matching TRBD1. Losses at the gene ends were 4 bases for V and 8 bases for J; bases not matched to a gene: 7. Per germline, CDR1 MGHRA and CDR2 YSYEKL. The CDR3 extends over 13 amino acids. CDR3 sequence reads: CASSPRDSRGYTF. The CDR3 DNA reads TGCGCCAGCAGCCCGCGGGACAGTAGAGGCTACACCTTC.

This clonotype has more than one count but fewer than ten. The V call is TRBV20-1, the J call TRBJ1-6, with D possibly TRBD1 on 5 matching bases. Trimming pared 6 bases from V and 0 bases from J, leaving 12 bases between. Germline lookup yields CDR1 DFQATT and CDR2 SNEGSKA (reference sequence). This CDR3 contains 15 residues. In DNA form, the CDR3 reads TGCAGTGCGGGACCCTCTAGCTCCTATAATTCACCCCTCCACTTT. Encoded protein: CSAGPSSSYNSPLHF.

This clonotype has a handful of counts. The V gene is TRBV29-1, the J gene TRBJ2-6; D remains unclear. The ends were cut back, 4 bases at V and 4 bases at J, with 8 bases in the middle. Germline V gene data show CDR1 as SQVTM and CDR2 as ANQGSEA. CDR3 size: 13 residues. Written as DNA, the CDR3 is TGCAGCGTTGCCCAGTTCGGGGCCAACGTCCTGACTTTC. This gives the protein CSVAQFGANVLTF.

This chain links TRBV15 with TRBJ2-3; D is perhaps TRBD2 (6 bases). The V gene's germline CDR1 is LNHNV and CDR2 YYDKDF (reference sequence). The CDR3 extends over 16 amino acids. The germline V and J ends were trimmed by 3 bases and 0 bases, with 13 bases remaining between them. For the CDR3, the DNA is TGTGCCACCAGCAGTCGCCCGGGACTCAGCACAGATACGCAGTATTTT. This encodes CATSSRPGLSTDTQYF.

This clonotype was picked up one time. V usage is TRBV6-5 and J usage is TRBJ1-2, with 10 bases lining up with TRBD1. With V trimmed by 6 bases and J by 4 bases, 14 bases remained unmatched. In germline, CDR1 is MNHEY, CDR2 SVGAGI. CDR3 length: 17 amino acids. As DNA, the CDR3 is TGTGCCAGCAGCAGGGGGGACAGGGGTCTCGATTTCTATGGCTACACCTTC. Its translation is CASSRGDRGLDFYGYTF.

This sequence joins TRBV7-3 and TRBJ1-1; possible D gene TRBD1, 5 bases. Germline loops: CDR1 SGHTA, CDR2 FQGTGA. CDR3 length: 13 residues. Trimming took off 6 bases at V and 5 bases at J, with 13 bases between the two ends. This CDR3 reads CASSAGSRTEAFF. CDR3 coding DNA: TGTGCCAGCAGTGCAGGGAGTCGGACTGAAGCTTTCTTT.

This clonotype was found a few times. V usage is TRBV7-9 and J usage is TRBJ2-7; D is ambiguous. This CDR3 region has 14 residues. CDR1 is SEHNR, CDR2 FQNEAQ, per germline (reference sequence). V was clipped by 8 bases and J by 3 bases, with 17 bases between them. CDR3 region: CASGTELTDYEQYF. CDR3 DNA: TGTGCCAGCGGCACGGAGCTTACCGACTACGAGCAGTACTTC. The whole variable domain, filled in from reference TRBV7-9 and TRBJ2-7, reads DTGVSQNPRHKITKRGQNVTFRCDPISEHNRLYWYRQTLGQGPEFLTYFQNEAQLEKSRLLSDRFSAERPKGSFSTLEIQRTEQGDSAMYLCASGTELTDYEQYFGPGTRLTVT.

The chain employs TRBV12-3 or TRBV12-4 and TRBJ2-3; perhaps TRBD2 as D (5 bases). The CDR3 sequence is 16 residues long. Trimming took off 3 bases at V and 2 bases at J, with 15 bases between the two ends. CDR3: CASSLGPGEYTDTQYF. CDR3 in DNA: TGTGCCAGCAGTTTGGGTCCCGGGGAATACACAGATACGCAGTATTTT.

The chain is built from TRBV6-1 and TRBJ2-4; D uncertain. V shed 8 bases and J shed 0 bases, with 17 bases lying between them. The CDR3 has 16 residues. Germline V gene sequence: CDR1 MNHNS, CDR2 SASEGT. CDR3 sequence (DNA): TGTGCCAGCGCCCCCAGGAGTTCCCTAGCCAAAAACATTCAGTACTTC. Its protein product is CASAPRSSLAKNIQYF.

This clonotype was seen more than once but under ten times. The rearrangement uses TRBV7-8 and TRBJ2-1; D tentatively reads TRBD1 or TRBD2 (5 bases each). Germline values: CDR1 SGHVS, CDR2 FQNEAQ. V shed 3 bases and J shed 2 bases, with 11 bases lying between them. The CDR3 length is 15 residues. The CDR3, as DNA: TGTGCCAGCAGCTTCGGGGCCGATCCCTACAATGAGCAGTTCTTC. Protein: CASSFGADPYNEQFF.

This clonotype was detected ten times or more. The rearrangement links TRBV12-3 or TRBV12-4 to TRBJ2-2; D is ambiguous. V shed 5 bases and J shed 6 bases, with 16 bases lying between them. The CDR3 sequence is 15 residues long. CDR3 region: CASSPDWLSPGELFF. In nucleotides, the CDR3 is TGTGCCAGCAGTCCCGACTGGCTGAGTCCCGGGGAGCTGTTTTTT.

This clonotype was seen a single time. V gene TRBV27 combines with J gene TRBJ2-2; no firm D call. The CDR3 is 13 residues long. V was cut by 5 bases and J by 8 bases, with 12 bases left in between. Germline loops: CDR1 MNHEY, CDR2 SMNVEV (reference sequence). The CDR3, as DNA: TGTGCCAGCAGTCCTCGTCCTTGGGGGGAGCTGTTTTTT. Its protein product is CASSPRPWGELFF.

The chain recombines TRBV18 with TRBJ2-3, with 11 bases that match TRBD1. Germline V CDR1 and CDR2: KGHSH, LQKENI. This CDR3 contains 16 residues. V gave up 4 bases and J gave up 6 bases; unmatched junction bases: 9. The CDR3 DNA follows: TGTGCCAGCTCACGAACCGGACAGGGGGCCAGCGATACGCAGTATTTT. It yields the protein CASSRTGQGASDTQYF.

At least ten counts were recorded for this clonotype. The V and J genes are TRBV7-3 and TRBJ2-6, with D hard to call. V was cut by 1 base and J by 2 bases, with 6 bases left in between. CDR1 is SGHTA, CDR2 FQGTGA, per germline. This CDR3 is 15 amino acids long. CDR3: CASSLIQAGANVLTF. CDR3 nucleotide sequence: TGTGCCAGCAGCTTAATTCAGGCTGGGGCCAACGTCCTGACTTTC. Full variable domain (missing parts from reference TRBV7-3 and TRBJ2-6): GAGVSQTPSNKVTEKGKYVELRCDPISGHTALYWYRQSLGQGPEFLIYFQGTGAADDSGLPNDRFFAVRPEGSVSTLKIQRTERGDSAVYLCASSLIQAGANVLTFGAGSRLTVL.

The genes are TRBV7-9 and TRBJ1-2; the D is unclear. Germline V CDR1 and CDR2: SEHNR, FQNEAQ (reference sequence). The CDR3 totals 12 residues. V gave up 5 bases and J gave up 8 bases, with 12 bases separating them. Here the CDR3 DNA reads TGTGCCAGCAGCAACGGGCCAGTCGGCTACACCTTC. The encoded protein is CASSNGPVGYTF.

This clonotype was recorded only once. The DNA for the CDR3 is TGCGCCAGCAGCCCAAGTTTCTACAATGAGCAGTTCTTC. Translation: CASSPSFYNEQFF. The chain joins TRBV4-3 to TRBJ2-1; no clear D gene. There are 13 residues in the CDR3. V dropped 4 bases and J dropped 3 bases, with 7 bases sitting between them. Germline CDR1 reads LGHNA; CDR2 reads YSLEER.

At least ten counts were recorded for this clonotype. The V call is TRBV12-3 or TRBV12-4, the J call TRBJ2-7; D gene ambiguous. Trimming took off 1 base at V and 5 bases at J, with 12 bases between the two ends. CDR3 size: 14 residues. The DNA of the CDR3 is TGTGCCAGCAGTTTAGAAGGGATTGGCAACGAGCAGTACTTC. Protein: CASSLEGIGNEQYF.

This clonotype was observed a handful of times. This chain connects TRBV5-1 to TRBJ2-1; D gene unclear. V was clipped by 2 bases and J by 0 bases, with 9 bases between them. The CDR3 has 15 amino acids. Germline V gene sequence: CDR1 SGHRS, CDR2 YFSETQ. CDR3 bases: TGCGCCAGCAGCTTAGGGTGGAACTCCTACAATGAGCAGTTCTTC. Its translation is CASSLGWNSYNEQFF.

The chain uses TRBV7-7 and TRBJ2-5; D might be TRBD1 or TRBD2, each matching 6 bases. This CDR3 spans 14 amino acids. Germline assignment: CDR1 SSHAT and CDR2 FNYEAQ (reference sequence). Trimming removed 8 bases at V and 5 bases at J, with 18 bases between. CDR3 nucleotide sequence: TGTGCCAGCTCGCCTTGGGGGGCAGGGGAGACCCAGTACTTC. The encoded protein is CASSPWGAGETQYF.

This chain links TRBV6-2 or TRBV6-3 with TRBJ2-1; D unclear. The germline V gene encodes CDR1 MNHEY and CDR2 SVGEGT. Trimming stripped 7 bases from V and 4 bases from J, with 11 bases between. The length of the CDR3 is 13 residues. In DNA form, the CDR3 reads TGTGCCAGCACCCCGGACCCTTACAATGAGCAGTTCTTC. Translation: CASTPDPYNEQFF.

Notes on this clonotype: A clone one base away is much larger, so this may be a read error. The rearrangement joins TRBV11-2 to TRBJ1-2, with D hard to call. The germline V and J ends were trimmed by 0 bases and 0 bases, with 5 bases remaining between them. The germline V gene has CDR1 SGHAT and CDR2 FQNNGV. This CDR3 is 14 amino acids long. DNA for the CDR3: TGTGCCAGCAGCTTAGAGCCAGCTAACTATGGCTACACCTTC. As protein: CASSLEPANYGYTF.

The chain carries TRBV5-1 and TRBJ2-1; 11 nucleotides align to TRBD2. The length of the CDR3 is 15 residues. The junction had 6 bases not matched to a gene; V was cut back by 1 base and J by 9 bases. Germline loops: CDR1 SGHRS, CDR2 YFSETQ. CDR3 DNA: TGCGCCAGCAGCTTGATGGCTAGCGGGGGGTCTGAGCAGTTCTTC. Its translation is CASSLMASGGSEQFF.

In DNA form, the CDR3 reads TGTGCCAGCAGTTACTTGCCCAGGACAGCCAGTGAAGGCTATGGCTACACCTTC. It yields the protein CASSYLPRTASEGYGYTF. The chain links TRBV6-6 to TRBJ1-2, with TRBD1 as a possible D gene (6 bases). The V gene lost 1 base and the J gene lost 4 bases, with 22 bases spanning the gap. This CDR3 contains 18 residues. CDR1 is MNHNY and CDR2 is SVGAGI in the germline V gene (reference sequence).

In its sample, this clonotype was seen a few times. This chain's CDR3 is CASSEVGPGQGTGANVLTF. CDR3 DNA sequence: TGTGCCAGCAGTGAAGTCGGGCCGGGACAGGGTACTGGGGCCAACGTCCTGACTTTC. This chain connects TRBV2 to TRBJ2-6, with 9 nucleotides matching TRBD1. In germline, CDR1 is SNHLY, CDR2 FYNNEI. Unmatched junction bases numbered 9, after V lost 1 base and J lost 2 bases. This CDR3 spans 19 amino acids.

V gene TRBV15 combines with J gene TRBJ1-6, with 9 bases lining up with TRBD1. CDR3 length: 14 amino acids. With 1 base clipped from V and 9 bases from J, the junction kept 1 base outside the gene matches. Germline V gene sequence: CDR1 LNHNV, CDR2 YYDKDF (reference sequence). CDR3 in amino acids: CATSRGDRVSPLHF. CDR3 DNA sequence: TGTGCCACCAGCAGAGGGGACAGGGTTTCACCCCTCCACTTT.